These 5 T cell receptor beta chains came from one sample sequenced in a study of beta chain features in type 1 diabetes. Every isolated RNA sample was fully reverse transcribed, so sequencing captured expressed TCRB transcripts. Data came from immunoSEQ multiplex PCR; TCRdb stores just in-frame clones and leaves some out. The repertoire holds about 210,000 clones, with about a tenth as singletons. The sample comprised central memory CD4+ T cells from blood. Receptors originate from a man younger than 35 in good health.

This clone showed up just a few times. The chain links TRBV7-3 to TRBJ2-1; D may be TRBD2 (6 bases). The V and J ends lost 2 bases and 6 bases respectively, with 8 bases between them. The CDR3 has 13 amino acids. Germline V lookup: CDR1 SGHTA, CDR2 FQGTGA. The CDR3 DNA is TGTGCCAGCAGCTTAGCGGGACTCAATGAGCAGTTCTTC. Translation: CASSLAGLNEQFF.

This clone came up many times. This chain joins TRBV7-8 and TRBJ1-5; a weak D match, TRBD1 (6 bases). This CDR3 spans 14 amino acids. Germline-derived CDR1 and CDR2 are SGHVS and FQNEAQ. V was pared by 4 bases and J by 2 bases, with 9 bases between. The DNA of the CDR3 is TGTGCCAGCAGCTCACACAGGGGCAATCAGCCCCAGCATTTT. Protein sequence: CASSSHRGNQPQHF.

The chain employs TRBV7-3 and TRBJ1-1; unclear D gene. The CDR3 sequence is 15 residues long. Germline values: CDR1 SGHTA, CDR2 FQGTGA. Trimming pared 6 bases from V and 8 bases from J, leaving 22 bases between. Written as DNA, the CDR3 is TGTGCCAGCAGTCTTACCTATACCCCCCGGGAAGAAGCTTTCTTT. Translating it yields CASSLTYTPREEAFF.

This clone showed up just a few times. Just one base apart from a much larger clone, this may be a read error. V is TRBV30 and J is TRBJ1-1; D call uncertain. V shed 6 bases and J shed 0 bases, with 11 bases lying between them. The CDR3 has 13 residues. CDR1 and CDR2 (germline): GTSNPN, SVGIG (reference sequence). Here the CDR3 DNA reads TGTGCCTGTAGTTACCGAGTGAACACTGAAGCTTTCTTT. Protein product: CACSYRVNTEAFF. The whole variable domain, filled in from reference TRBV30 and TRBJ1-1, reads SQTIHQWPATLVQPVGSPLSLECTVEGTSNPNLYWYRQAAGRGLQLLFYSVGIGQISSEVPQNLSASRPQDRQFILSSKKLLLSDSGFYLCACSYRVNTEAFFGQGTRLTVV.

This clone was counted many times. V gene TRBV23-1 combines with J gene TRBJ2-3, with 10 bases identical to TRBD2. TRBV23-1 is given ORF status, its function remaining uncertain. J gave up 4 bases and V 3 bases, and 7 bases lay outside the gene matches. This CDR3 is 16 amino acids long. CDR3 DNA sequence: TGCGCCAGCAGTCAGCTACAGCGGGAGGGCCCAGATACGCAGTATTTT. Protein: CASSQLQREGPDTQYF.